What follows are 13 T cell receptor beta chains derived from one specimen sequenced in a study of blood T cells in healthy people across ages. Through a sample-barcoded 5' primer and a J-beta primer mix, a second PCR was run for roughly 6 to 11 cycles. TCRdb re-called the 5' RACE reads with MiXCR, one entry per CDR3 protein. The table has around 990,000 distinct CDR3 sequences, 35% to 45% seen once; the top ten hold about an eighth. Sequencing used blood. The origin of the receptors is a man aged 18 to 29 in good health.

The rearrangement links TRBV28 to TRBJ1-1; TRBD1 might be the D (5 bases). Germline V gene lookup returns CDR1 MDHEN and CDR2 SYDVKM. CDR3 length: 14 residues. Trimming removed 7 bases from V and 0 bases from J, with 12 bases in between. The CDR3 sequence is CASTQGRVNTEAFF. The DNA for the CDR3 is TGTGCCAGCACCCAGGGTAGAGTGAACACTGAAGCTTTCTTT.

This clonotype has just one count. The chain links TRBV6-1 to TRBJ2-1, with D hard to call. This CDR3 comprises 14 residues. Germline V gene data show CDR1 as MNHNS and CDR2 as SASEGT. V lost 1 base and J 8 bases, leaving 12 bases between the germline ends. The chain's CDR3 is CASSEVDGSDEQFF. CDR3 coding DNA: TGTGCCAGCAGTGAAGTGGACGGGTCCGATGAGCAGTTCTTC.

The chain is built from TRBV14 and TRBJ1-5; weak D call: TRBD1 (5 bases). The CDR3 length is 16 residues. Per germline, CDR1 SGHDN and CDR2 FVKESK. Trimming shortened V by 0 bases and J by 2 bases, and 11 bases separated the two germline ends. In nucleotides, the CDR3 is TGTGCCAGCAGCCAAGATGGGAACAGGCGCAATCAGCCCCAGCATTTT. Its translation is CASSQDGNRRNQPQHF.

The J gene is TRBJ2-1, the V gene TRBV7-2; 7 nucleotides agree with TRBD2. The germline V gene has CDR1 SGHTA and CDR2 FQGNSA. The junction had 5 bases not matched to a gene; V was cut back by 2 bases and J by 4 bases. The CDR3 sequence is 15 residues long. CDR3 region: CASSLLEREYNEQFF. The CDR3 nucleotides are TGTGCCAGCAGCTTATTGGAGCGGGAATACAATGAGCAGTTCTTC.

This clonotype was found a few times. This sequence joins TRBV7-6 and TRBJ1-2, with 11 bases that match TRBD1. Losses at the gene ends were 5 bases for V and 7 bases for J; bases not matched to a gene: 12. Germline CDR1 and CDR2: SGHVS and FNYEAQ. The CDR3 has 16 amino acids. The CDR3, as DNA: TGTGCCAGCAGCCCACGGGACAGGGGGGAATTTCGTGGCTACACCTTC. It yields the protein CASSPRDRGEFRGYTF.

This clonotype was seen a handful of times. The chain couples TRBV12-3 or TRBV12-4 to TRBJ2-3; D is possibly TRBD2 (6 bases). The V end lost 3 bases, the J end lost 5 bases, and 9 bases lay between the germline ends. The CDR3 length is 13 residues. The CDR3 DNA sequence: TGTGCCAGCAGTTTGGAGCGGGTAGATACGCAGTATTTT. The encoded protein is CASSLERVDTQYF.

The chain is built from TRBV29-1 and TRBJ2-1; D is unclear. CDR3 size: 13 residues. V was shortened by 2 bases and J by 0 bases, with 5 bases between the two germline ends. Germline V gene sequence: CDR1 SQVTM, CDR2 ANQGSEA. The CDR3 is CSVEKASYNEQFF. In DNA, the CDR3 is TGCAGCGTTGAAAAGGCCTCCTACAATGAGCAGTTCTTC.

The chain uses TRBV6-2 or TRBV6-3 and TRBJ2-1; TRBD2 is a possible D gene (5 bases). The J call may be wrong; the DNA end is better matched by TRBJ2-7. Germline V gene lookup returns CDR1 MNHEY and CDR2 SVGEGT. The CDR3 spans 15 residues. The CDR3 sequence: CASSSTTGSYNEQYF. Here the CDR3 DNA reads TGTGCCAGCAGTTCCACGACGGGATCCTACAATGAGCAGTACTTC.

This clonotype has more than one count but fewer than ten. The rearrangement joins TRBV2 to TRBJ2-2; D not certain. V lost 8 bases and J 2 bases, leaving 9 bases between the germline ends. The germline CDR1 and CDR2 sequences are SNHLY and FYNNEI. The CDR3 is made up of 13 amino acids. CDR3 DNA: TGTGCCAGCCTCGGGCCAAACACCGGGGAGCTGTTTTTT. Its translation is CASLGPNTGELFF.

As concerns this clonotype: One end of the junction is discordant with germline, which a read error may explain. The rearrangement joins TRBV5-1 to TRBJ2-1, with no clear D. The germline gives CDR1 SGHRS, CDR2 YFSETQ. This CDR3 region has 15 residues. CDR3 sequence (DNA): TGCGTCAGCAGCCAGGACGGAAGCTCCTACAATGAGCAGTTCTTC. This sequence encodes CVSSQDGSSYNEQFF.

The chain carries TRBV4-2 and TRBJ1-1, with D perhaps matching TRBD1 (5 bases). Trimming shortened V by 0 bases and J by 7 bases, and 15 bases separated the two germline ends. Germline CDR1 and CDR2: LGHNA and YNFKEQ. This CDR3 has 15 residues. CDR3 amino acids: CASSQEGAGQCEAFF. As DNA, the CDR3 is TGTGCCAGCAGCCAAGAAGGGGCAGGGCAGTGTGAAGCTTTCTTT.

This clonotype has a count of ten or more. This chain uses TRBV5-1 with TRBJ1-5, with unresolved D. Germline assignment: CDR1 SGHRS and CDR2 YFSETQ. Deletions cut 2 bases from V and 4 bases from J, with 13 bases between. The CDR3 has 15 residues. The CDR3 sequence: CASSLNSGINQPQHF. CDR3 coding DNA: TGCGCCAGCAGCTTAAACAGCGGGATAAATCAGCCCCAGCATTTT.

The chain employs TRBV2 and TRBJ2-6; unclear D gene. V gave up 6 bases and J gave up 0 bases, with 9 bases separating them. Germline CDR1 and CDR2: SNHLY and FYNNEI. This CDR3 contains 15 residues. CDR3 nucleotides: TGTGCCAGCAGGGGTCCCATCTCTGGGGCCAACGTCCTGACTTTC. Amino acids: CASRGPISGANVLTF.